The 24 T cell receptor beta chains listed next were all sequenced from one sample in a study of cytomegalovirus exposure and HLA in healthy donors. A multiplex PCR was run with 60 Vbeta primers and 13 Jbeta primers. Sequencing was performed with immunoSEQ multiplex PCR; in TCRdb, only in-frame clones are kept and a portion is missing. The table has roughly 220,000 clones, around 83% seen once. The sample taken for sequencing was PBMCs. The receptor source for this set is a woman aged 40 to 50 in good health and CMV-seronegative.

This chain connects TRBV2 to TRBJ2-3; 13 bases map to TRBD2. V shed 4 bases and J 7 bases; nucleotides not matched to a gene: 14. Germline CDR1 and CDR2: SNHLY and FYNNEI. This CDR3 comprises 18 residues. The CDR3 DNA reads as TGTGCCAGCAGTGCCTTGGGTCGTTGGACTAGCGGGAGCAATACGCAGTATTTT. This encodes CASSALGRWTSGSNTQYF. The full variable domain, in which reference TRBV2 and TRBJ2-3 provide the parts outside the CDR3, is EPEVTQTPSHQVTQMGQEVILRCVPISNHLYFYWYRQILGQKVEFLVSFYNNEISEKSEIFDDQFSVERPDGSNFTLKIRSTKLEDSAMYFCASSALGRWTSGSNTQYFGPGTRLTVL.

In this sample, this clone turned up a few times. The chain carries TRBV4-1 and TRBJ2-1; 7 nucleotides match TRBD2. The CDR3 is made up of 15 amino acids. Germline CDR1 and CDR2: MGHRA and YSYEKL. Trimming cost V 0 bases and J 6 bases; bases outside gene matches: 5. The CDR3 is CASSQESASGNEQFF. Here the CDR3 DNA reads TGCGCCAGCAGCCAAGAATCAGCTAGCGGCAATGAGCAGTTCTTC.

V is TRBV12-5 and J is TRBJ1-1; tentative D call: TRBD1 (5 bases). The CDR3 loop spans 16 amino acids. With 3 bases removed from V and 0 bases from J, the gap between germline ends came to 14 bases. Germline CDR1 reads LGHNT; CDR2 reads FRNRAP. The CDR3 bases are TGTGCTAGTGGTTTTAGGGCCCTAGGGGTGAACACTGAAGCTTTCTTT. This encodes CASGFRALGVNTEAFF.

This rearrangement joins TRBV5-5 to TRBJ1-1, with D possibly being TRBD1 (5 bases). The CDR3 is 16 amino acids. Germline CDR1 SGHKS, CDR2 YYEKEE (reference sequence). The V end was cut by 1 base, the J end by 4 bases, with 17 bases between. This CDR3 is CASSLRAGRGGTEAFF. The CDR3, as DNA: TGTGCCAGCAGCTTGAGGGCAGGGCGGGGGGGCACTGAAGCTTTCTTT. Full variable domain (remainder filled in from reference TRBV5-5 and TRBJ1-1): DAGVTQSPTHLIKTRGQQVTLRCSPISGHKSVSWYQQVLGQGPQFIFQYYEKEERGRGNFPDRFSARQFPNYSSELNVNALLLGDSALYLCASSLRAGRGGTEAFFGQGTRLTVV.

This clone was detected once. This sequence joins TRBV30 and TRBJ2-7; D not resolved. The germline V gene has CDR1 GTSNPN and CDR2 SVGIG (reference sequence). Trimming left V 0 bases short and J 5 bases short, with 8 bases between. The CDR3 covers 12 residues. The chain's CDR3 is CAWSVLTNEQYF. CDR3 coding DNA: TGTGCCTGGAGTGTACTCACCAACGAGCAGTACTTC.

A single count supports this clone. Other DNA sequences in this sample translate to the same CDR3. The chain joins TRBV30 to TRBJ2-7; 7 bases match TRBD2. The ends lost 0 bases at V and 0 bases at J; junction bases unmatched: 2. Germline loops: CDR1 GTSNPN, CDR2 SVGIG (reference sequence). The CDR3 is 14 amino acids. The CDR3 here is CAWSVGGSSYEQYF. The CDR3 DNA is TGTGCCTGGAGTGTCGGGGGGAGCTCCTACGAGCAGTACTTC.

J is TRBJ1-2 and V is TRBV4-1, with 9 positions matching TRBD1. V shed 0 bases and J 7 bases; nucleotides not matched to a gene: 9. The CDR3 covers 16 residues. CDR1 and CDR2 (germline): MGHRA, YSYEKL. The CDR3 nucleotides are TGCGCCAGCAGCCAAGATTTTCTTGGGACAGGGTTTGGCTACACCTTC. Translated, it gives CASSQDFLGTGFGYTF.

In its sample, this clone was seen a few times. In DNA form, the CDR3 reads TGTGCCAGCAATCAGGTCCACGAGCAGTACTTC. The encoded protein is CASNQVHEQYF. The chain links TRBV2 to TRBJ2-7; D remains ambiguous. Trimming cost V 7 bases and J 5 bases, with 9 bases left between them. The CDR3 is made up of 11 amino acids. CDR1 and CDR2 (germline): SNHLY, FYNNEI. Combining the CDR3 with reference TRBV2 and TRBJ2-7 gives the whole variable domain EPEVTQTPSHQVTQMGQEVILRCVPISNHLYFYWYRQILGQKVEFLVSFYNNEISEKSEIFDDQFSVERPDGSNFTLKIRSTKLEDSAMYFCASNQVHEQYFGPGTRLTVT.

Regarding this clone: Other DNA sequences in the sample encode the same CDR3. This rearrangement joins TRBV27 to TRBJ1-1; 10 nucleotides align to TRBD1. There are 18 residues in the CDR3. Looked up from germline, CDR1 is MNHEY and CDR2 is SMNVEV (reference sequence). Unmatched junction bases numbered 21, after V lost 6 bases and J lost 8 bases. The CDR3 reads CASSRTWGGTGVSGEAFF. CDR3 DNA sequence: TGTGCCAGCAGCCGTACATGGGGTGGGACAGGGGTGTCGGGCGAAGCTTTCTTT.

The chain combines TRBV11-2 with TRBJ2-1, with 9 bases that match TRBD2. Germline loops: CDR1 SGHAT, CDR2 FQNNGV. The V segment lost 5 bases and the J segment 0 bases; nucleotides outside the gene matches: 2. The length of the CDR3 is 15 residues. CDR3 bases: TGTGCCAGCAGCCTTAGCGGGAGCTCCTACAATGAGCAGTTCTTC. It specifies CASSLSGSSYNEQFF.

The chain combines TRBV2 with TRBJ1-4; 7 bases fit TRBD1. The CDR3 is 15 amino acids. The V segment lost 8 bases and the J segment 8 bases; nucleotides outside the gene matches: 14. From germline, CDR1 is SNHLY and CDR2 FYNNEI. Here the CDR3 DNA reads TGTGCCAGCCGGGACAGAGACTCGAAAGGGGAAAAACTGTTTTTT. This codes for CASRDRDSKGEKLFF.

This clone was found once. Within the sample, other DNA sequences also encode this same CDR3. The chain joins TRBV10-3 to TRBJ1-1; no clear D gene. The CDR3 contains 15 residues. The V gene's germline CDR1 is ENHRY and CDR2 SYGVKD. Trimming cost V 1 base and J 2 bases, with 11 bases left between them. The CDR3 loop reads CAISEWAGLNTEAFF. The CDR3 DNA is TGTGCCATCAGTGAGTGGGCAGGACTTAACACTGAAGCTTTCTTT.

As DNA, the CDR3 is TGTGCCAGCAGCTTAGTTCTGGGAGACGAGCAGTACTTC. As protein: CASSLVLGDEQYF. This chain links TRBV7-2 with TRBJ2-7; a possible D gene is TRBD2 (5 bases). Per the germline V gene, CDR1 is SGHTA and CDR2 is FQGNSA. The CDR3 is 13 amino acids. Trimming cost V 1 base and J 5 bases, with 9 bases left between them. The entire variable domain, with the rest obtained from reference TRBV7-2 and TRBJ2-7, is as follows: GAGVSQSPSNKVTEKGKDVELRCDPISGHTALYWYRQSLGQGLEFLIYFQGNSAPDKSGLPSDRFSAERTGGSVSTLTIQRTQQEDSAVYLCASSLVLGDEQYFGPGTRLTVT.

The chain has TRBV18 and TRBJ1-2, with 7 bases matching TRBD1. This CDR3 is 16 amino acids long. The V segment lost 3 bases and the J segment 4 bases; nucleotides outside the gene matches: 11. CDR1 and CDR2 from the germline V gene are KGHSH and LQKENI. The CDR3 coding sequence is TGTGCCAGCTCACCCAACGGGATTGGGACAGCCTATGGCTACACCTTC. As protein: CASSPNGIGTAYGYTF.

The J gene is TRBJ2-7, the V gene TRBV29-1, with D possibly TRBD2 on 5 matching bases. Per the germline V gene, CDR1 is SQVTM and CDR2 is ANQGSEA. The CDR3 runs 12 residues. Trimming took 5 bases from V and 2 from J, leaving 10 bases between them. The CDR3 nucleotides are TGCAGCGTTTATGAGGGAGCCTACGAGCAGTACTTC. Encoded protein: CSVYEGAYEQYF.

The rearrangement uses TRBV6-6 and TRBJ1-5; tentative D call: TRBD1 (5 bases). The germline CDR1 and CDR2 sequences are MNHNY and SVGAGI (reference sequence). CDR3 length equals 14 residues. Trimming took 0 bases from V and 4 from J, leaving 7 bases between them. This CDR3 reads CASSYSGGNQPQHF. The CDR3 nucleotides are TGTGCCAGCAGTTACTCCGGGGGGAATCAGCCCCAGCATTTT.

This sequence joins TRBV19 and TRBJ1-5, with D maybe TRBD1 (6 bases). The CDR3 consists of 16 residues. V was clipped by 2 bases and J by 9 bases, with 20 bases between them. Looked up from germline, CDR1 is LNHDA and CDR2 is SQIVND (reference sequence). The CDR3 bases are TGTGCCAGTAGTATACGGATAGACAGGTTTGCTTGGCCCCAGCATTTT. Translating gives CASSIRIDRFAWPQHF.

J is TRBJ2-2 and V is TRBV30; TRBD1 is a possible D gene (5 bases). Trimming stripped 0 bases from V and 3 bases from J, with 5 bases between. Looked up from germline, CDR1 is GTSNPN and CDR2 is SVGIG (reference sequence). The CDR3 contains 13 residues. CDR3 protein: CAWSVRDTGELFF. CDR3 nucleotide sequence: TGTGCCTGGAGTGTCAGGGACACCGGGGAGCTGTTTTTT.

This clone was recorded a few times. This chain links TRBV6-6 with TRBJ2-7, with a weak D call TRBD1 (6 bases). The ends were cut back, 7 bases at V and 3 bases at J, with 16 bases in the middle. Germline V gene data show CDR1 as MNHNY and CDR2 as SVGAGI (reference sequence). The CDR3 length is 14 residues. CDR3 DNA sequence: TGTGCCAGCACTCCGACAGGCCCGGGCTACGAGCAGTACTTC. Protein product: CASTPTGPGYEQYF.

The rearrangement uses TRBV6-1 and TRBJ1-4; 9 nucleotides align to TRBD1. The CDR3 is 14 residues long. The V gene end was trimmed by 5 bases and the J gene end by 10 bases; junction bases not matched to a gene: 8. Per the germline V gene, CDR1 is MNHNS and CDR2 is SASEGT. CDR3 sequence reads: CASSRTGEYGKLFF. The CDR3 DNA sequence: TGTGCCAGCAGTAGGACAGGGGAATATGGAAAACTGTTTTTT.

The chain employs TRBV19 and TRBJ1-5, with 7 bases matching TRBD1. The CDR3 is made up of 19 amino acids. Per the germline V gene, CDR1 is LNHDA and CDR2 is SQIVND (reference sequence). The junction had 19 bases not matched to a gene; V was cut back by 8 bases and J by 0 bases. The CDR3 region has the DNA TGTGCCAGTCAACAGGGGACACCGCTAGTTAGCTATAGCAATCAGCCCCAGCATTTT. Amino acid sequence: CASQQGTPLVSYSNQPQHF.

This clone was detected a few times. The chain has TRBV28 and TRBJ2-7, with D tentatively TRBD1 (6 bases). Between the trimmed V and J ends, which lost 7 bases and 0 bases, there was a span of 19 bases. The CDR3 contains 16 residues. Germline assignment: CDR1 MDHEN and CDR2 SYDVKM. CDR3 DNA: TGTGCCAGCACTCCCTCCCCGACAGGTATCTCCTACGAGCAGTACTTC. This encodes CASTPSPTGISYEQYF.

V gene TRBV4-1 combines with J gene TRBJ2-7; 7 bases line up with TRBD2. Germline assignment: CDR1 MGHRA and CDR2 YSYEKL. V shed 1 base and J 2 bases; nucleotides not matched to a gene: 14. CDR3 length: 18 amino acids. This chain's CDR3 is CASSQVVQSREIPYEQYF. As DNA, the CDR3 is TGCGCCAGCAGCCAAGTAGTCCAGTCGCGGGAGATCCCCTACGAGCAGTACTTC.

This chain connects TRBV2 to TRBJ2-3, with 12 bases aligning to TRBD2. Trimming cost V 2 bases and J 6 bases; bases outside gene matches: 0. From germline, CDR1 is SNHLY and CDR2 FYNNEI. The CDR3 is made up of 14 amino acids. The CDR3 DNA sequence: TGTGCCAGCAGTGAACTAGCGGGAGGGGATACGCAGTATTTT. It specifies CASSELAGGDTQYF.